This T cell receptor beta chain was profiled in a study of shared clonotypes between healthy human individuals. In regard to this clone: Its specificity is unknown.

V lost 1 base to trimming and J lost 1 base, with 13 bases between them. CDR1 and CDR2 from the germline V gene are MGHRA and YSYEKL. The CDR3 runs to 16 residues. The method was immunoSEQ multiplex PCR; TCRdb's version includes in-frame clones alone and lacks a portion of them. The sample contains 2 million or so clones, about 95% of which appear only once. Study-level results: Few donors restricted represented genetic and exposure-history diversity. Roughly 5% of naive CD4 clonotypes were common to a few donors. Rarefaction gave evidence that sorted-subset sequencing remained incomplete despite large depth.

CD45RO-negative, CCR7-selected cells formed the naive CD8 fraction, which excluded terminally differentiated effector memory CD45RA+ cells. Adult donors, all healthy and HIV-negative, had no recent acute infections or vaccinations. The source is a young man in good health. Sequenced: naive CD8+ T cells sorted from blood. The chain is built from TRBV4-1 and TRBJ1-1; a possible D gene is TRBD1 (5 bases). CDR3 sequence: CASSQVGPDRNTEAFF. CDR3 sequence (DNA): TGCGCCAGCAGCCAAGTAGGACCCGACAGGAACACTGAAGCTTTCTTT.